The 18 T cell receptor beta chains below come from one sample, sequenced in a study of beta chain features in type 1 diabetes. Findings of the study overall: A moderate, significant TCRB CDR3 shortening appeared in type 1 diabetes across four CD4+ subsets.

These TCRs' antigens remain unknown. Every bit of the isolated RNA underwent reverse transcription, so sequencing read expressed TCRB transcripts. Here immunoSEQ multiplex PCR was the method, and the copy in TCRdb shows in-frame clones only, minus some. The sample contains approximately 260,000 clones, roughly 21% of which appear only once. The sequencing input was naive CD4+ T cells from blood. The receptors shown here come from a woman aged 40 to 49 with type 1 diabetes.

This clone has only a few counts. This sample also contains other DNA sequences that code for the same CDR3. The rearrangement joins TRBV28 to TRBJ2-7; D possibly corresponds to TRBD1 (6 bases). V dropped 2 bases and J dropped 2 bases, with 7 bases sitting between them. The CDR3 runs to 13 residues. The V gene's germline CDR1 is MDHEN and CDR2 SYDVKM. The CDR3 bases are TGTGCCAGCAGTTTAGGACAGCCCTACGAGCAGTACTTC. Its translation: CASSLGQPYEQYF.

About this clone: The sample carries other DNA sequences with the same CDR3. V is TRBV30 and J is TRBJ1-5; D gene uncertain. The CDR3 is 13 residues long. CDR1 GTSNPN and CDR2 SVGIG come from the germline V gene (reference sequence). Trimming took 1 base from V and 4 from J, leaving 8 bases between them. The CDR3 DNA follows: TGTGCCTGGAGTGGGACGGGGAATCAGCCCCAGCATTTT. Translating it yields CAWSGTGNQPQHF.

The chain couples TRBV4-1 to TRBJ1-1; 7 bases line up with TRBD1. Unmatched junction bases numbered 4, after V lost 5 bases and J lost 1 base. The germline V gene encodes CDR1 MGHRA and CDR2 YSYEKL. The CDR3 extends over 14 amino acids. This CDR3 is CASSIRQGNTEAFF. The CDR3 nucleotides read TGCGCCAGCAGCATACGACAGGGGAACACTGAAGCTTTCTTT.

A few counts support this clone. This sequence joins TRBV6-5 and TRBJ1-3; weak D call: TRBD1 (5 bases). The CDR3 length is 15 residues. Germline CDR1 reads MNHEY; CDR2 reads SVGAGI. V gave up 0 bases and J gave up 6 bases, with 12 bases separating them. The CDR3 DNA follows: TGTGCCAGCAGTTACTCAGGAGGGGTTGAAAACACCATATATTTT. It specifies CASSYSGGVENTIYF.

The chain recombines TRBV9 with TRBJ1-1, with TRBD1 as a possible D gene (6 bases). The CDR3 covers 14 residues. In germline, CDR1 is SGDLS, CDR2 YYNGEE. V was shortened by 0 bases and J by 4 bases, with 10 bases between the two germline ends. In DNA form, the CDR3 reads TGTGCCAGCAGCGTAGAGGACAGTATCACTGAAGCTTTCTTT. This gives the protein CASSVEDSITEAFF. Full variable domain (remainder filled in from reference TRBV9 and TRBJ1-1): DSGVTQTPKHLITATGQRVTLRCSPRSGDLSVYWYQQSLDQGLQFLIQYYNGEERAKGNILERFSAQQFPDLHSELNLSSLELGDSALYFCASSVEDSITEAFFGQGTRLTVV.

This clone turned up a few times. This chain links TRBV7-9 with TRBJ2-7; 10 nucleotides agree with TRBD2. The length of the CDR3 is 15 residues. J was trimmed by 0 bases and V by 5 bases; bases with no gene match: 4. Germline V gives CDR1 SEHNR, CDR2 FQNEAQ (reference sequence). The CDR3 loop reads CASSPLAGDSYEQYF. The CDR3 nucleotides read TGTGCCAGCAGCCCGCTAGCGGGGGACTCCTACGAGCAGTACTTC.

A few counts support this clone. V gene TRBV6-6 combines with J gene TRBJ2-3; the D gene is possibly TRBD1 (6 bases). V was shortened by 8 bases and J by 3 bases, with 18 bases between the two germline ends. The CDR3 is 15 residues long. Germline V lookup: CDR1 MNHNY, CDR2 SVGAGI (reference sequence). The CDR3 reads CASSQRRGGTDTQYF. The CDR3 DNA is TGTGCCAGCTCCCAGCGCAGGGGCGGTACAGATACGCAGTATTTT.

V gene TRBV5-8 combines with J gene TRBJ1-5; 9 nucleotides align to TRBD1. The germline V gene has CDR1 SGHTS and CDR2 YDEGEE. Trimming at V came to 4 bases and at J to 2 bases, leaving 4 bases not matched to a gene. This CDR3 is 15 amino acids long. CDR3 protein: CASSKGQGGNQPQHF. The DNA of the CDR3 is TGTGCCAGCAGCAAGGGACAGGGTGGCAATCAGCCCCAGCATTTT.

A few counts support this clone. The chain recombines TRBV30 with TRBJ2-7; 8 nucleotides align to TRBD2. This CDR3 contains 14 residues. The trim removed 8 bases at V and 0 bases at J, leaving 9 bases unmatched. Germline-derived CDR1 and CDR2 are GTSNPN and SVGIG (reference sequence). The CDR3 spells CALQRGTSSYEQYF. CDR3 in DNA: TGTGCCCTTCAACGGGGGACTAGCTCCTACGAGCAGTACTTC.

This clone turned up a few times. The CDR3 sequence: CASSLSGGRKGSDTQYF. In nucleotides, the CDR3 is TGTGCCAGCAGCCTATCTGGCGGGAGGAAAGGCTCAGATACGCAGTATTTT. V usage is TRBV9 and J usage is TRBJ2-3; the match to TRBD2 covers 8 bases. The length of the CDR3 is 17 residues. Germline V gene data show CDR1 as SGDLS and CDR2 as YYNGEE. The junction had 14 bases not matched to a gene; V was cut back by 4 bases and J by 4 bases.

The sample holds a few counts of this clone. The J gene is TRBJ1-2, the V gene TRBV9; TRBD1 matches at 8 bases. This CDR3 is 15 amino acids long. The J segment lost 4 bases and the V segment lost 0 bases, leaving 5 bases of the junction unmatched. The germline CDR1 and CDR2 sequences are SGDLS and YYNGEE. This CDR3 reads CASSVGAGGSYGYTF. CDR3 sequence (DNA): TGTGCCAGCAGCGTAGGGGCAGGGGGCAGCTATGGCTACACCTTC.

The CDR3 spells CASSGTGGSYEQYF. The CDR3 DNA reads as TGCGCCAGCAGTGGAACAGGGGGTAGCTACGAGCAGTACTTC. The chain carries TRBV5-1 and TRBJ2-7; 8 bases are shared with TRBD1. From germline, CDR1 is SGHRS and CDR2 YFSETQ. V shed 5 bases and J 3 bases; nucleotides not matched to a gene: 7. The CDR3 is 14 amino acids.

V gene TRBV9 combines with J gene TRBJ2-3, with unresolved D. The germline V gene has CDR1 SGDLS and CDR2 YYNGEE. The ends were cut back, 3 bases at V and 6 bases at J, with 11 bases in the middle. The CDR3 runs to 13 residues. DNA of the CDR3: TGTGCCAGCAGCGGAACCCCCGGGGATACGCAGTATTTT. It specifies CASSGTPGDTQYF.

The J gene is TRBJ2-3, the V gene TRBV15; D gene unclear. This CDR3 contains 16 residues. CDR1 LNHNV and CDR2 YYDKDF come from the germline V gene (reference sequence). Trimming shortened V by 0 bases and J by 4 bases, and 14 bases separated the two germline ends. CDR3 nucleotide sequence: TGTGCCACCAGCAGAGATATGTCGAGGAGCTCAGATACGCAGTATTTT. Its protein is CATSRDMSRSSDTQYF.

The CDR3 spells CSGGGRSYNEQFF. CDR3 bases: TGCAGCGGGGGGGGACGGTCCTACAATGAGCAGTTCTTC. The gene calls are TRBV29-1 and TRBJ2-1; 7 nucleotides line up with TRBD2. This CDR3 is 13 amino acids long. V lost 7 bases, J lost 1 base, and 4 bases stayed unmatched. CDR1 and CDR2 from the germline V gene are SQVTM and ANQGSEA.

This clone turned up a few times. The chain combines TRBV29-1 with TRBJ1-5; the match to TRBD1 covers 8 bases. CDR3 size: 13 residues. Germline V CDR1 and CDR2: SQVTM, ANQGSEA. V was clipped by 7 bases and J by 4 bases; unmatched bases: 6. For the CDR3, the DNA is TGCAGCGCTGGGACAGGAGGAAATCAGCCCCAGCATTTT. Its translation is CSAGTGGNQPQHF.

The chain combines TRBV18 with TRBJ1-1, with D unresolved. CDR3 size: 16 residues. V was clipped by 5 bases and J by 1 base, with 17 bases between them. Germline V lookup: CDR1 KGHSH, CDR2 LQKENI. CDR3 DNA: TGTGCCAGCTCAGCTAGCGGTAGGGCGGAGAACACTGAAGCTTTCTTT. Its protein product is CASSASGRAENTEAFF. Full variable domain (missing parts from reference TRBV18 and TRBJ1-1): NAGVMQNPRHLVRRRGQEARLRCSPMKGHSHVYWYRQLPEEGLKFMVYLQKENIIDESGMPKERFSAEFPKEGPSILRIQQVVRGDSAAYFCASSASGRAENTEAFFGQGTRLTVV.

This clone was seen only a few times. This chain links TRBV29-1 with TRBJ2-7; TRBD1 might be the D (6 bases). CDR3 size: 13 residues. Per germline, CDR1 SQVTM and CDR2 ANQGSEA. The V gene lost 5 bases and the J gene lost 3 bases, with 14 bases spanning the gap. The CDR3 bases are TGCAGCGTTTCTTACAGGGAACTCTACGAGCAGTACTTC. Encoded protein: CSVSYRELYEQYF.